This T cell receptor beta chain was retrieved from a study of blood T cell repertoires in COVID-19. How the authors handled the data: Amplification of reference gene primers provided the estimated nucleated cell counts. Sequencing was performed with immunoSEQ multiplex PCR; in TCRdb, only in-frame clones are kept and a portion is missing. D and trimming were read from the DNA, whereas the V and J calls and clone size are those reported in that table. This sample has around 290,000 clones, with roughly 90% found just once. From germline, CDR1 is KGHSH and CDR2 LQKENI. The CDR3 loop spans 12 amino acids. V was pared by 6 bases and J by 5 bases, with 7 bases between.

The rearrangement links TRBV18 to TRBJ2-2; D call uncertain. The sequencing input was peripheral blood. The TCR sequence derives from a man in his forties with acute or convalescent COVID-19. In DNA form, the CDR3 reads TGTGCCAGCTCCCCGGTAACCGGGGAGCTGTTTTTT. This encodes CASSPVTGELFF.